This is a list of T cell receptor beta chains from one sample in a study of blood T cell repertoires in COVID-19. The repertoire was sequenced with immunoSEQ multiplex PCR; TCRdb's copy has only in-frame clones and lacks some. The data show approximately 300,000 clones, around nine tenths seen once. Source material: peripheral blood. The receptors stem from a man aged 35-49 years with acute or convalescent COVID-19. CDR3s include the opening cysteine and the closing phenylalanine or tryptophan. A D gene is named only where the DNA matches it firmly. Size is stated for part of the rows, as once, few or many counts, or as a class when the clone is expanded.

>TRBJ1-5|TRBV19|NA|NA
CASSIVRASNQPQHF
TGTGCCAGTAGTATTGTCAGGGCAAGCAATCAGCCCCAGCATTTT
>TRBJ1-2|TRBV5-4|once|NA
CASSLARVGYGYTF
TGTGCCAGCAGCTTGGCCAGGGTTGGGTATGGCTACACCTTC
>TRBJ1-5|TRBV3-1/TRBV3-2|NA|NA
CASSQGGQPQHF
TGTGCCAGCAGCCAGGGGGGACAGCCCCAGCATTTT
>TRBJ2-3|TRBV29-1|once|TRBD2
CSFIAGGPADTQYF
TGCAGCTTCATAGCGGGGGGGCCAGCAGATACGCAGTATTTT
>TRBJ2-2|TRBV6-5|few|NA
CASSYWGTPNTGELFF
TGTGCCAGCAGTTACTGGGGGACACCGAACACCGGGGAGCTGTTTTTT
>TRBJ1-2|TRBV3-1/TRBV3-2|NA|TRBD1
CASSIPGQGPLGGYTF
TGTGCCAGCAGCATTCCGGGACAGGGTCCCCTTGGTGGCTACACCTTC
>TRBJ1-5|TRBV5-6|NA|TRBD1
CASSSWDSVGKTQHF
TGTGCCAGCAGCTCCTGGGACAGTGTGGGGAAGACCCAGCATTTT
>TRBJ1-1|TRBV5-1|NA|NA
CASSLRPEDTEAFF
TGCGCCAGCAGCTTGCGCCCGGAGGACACTGAAGCTTTCTTT
>TRBJ2-2|TRBV5-1|NA|NA
CASSLIQSSAGELFF
TGCGCCAGCAGCTTAATTCAATCGTCGGCCGGGGAGCTGTTTTTT
>TRBJ2-2|TRBV7-2|once|NA
CASPSWAGYTGELFF
TGTGCCAGCCCCTCCTGGGCGGGATACACCGGGGAGCTGTTTTTT